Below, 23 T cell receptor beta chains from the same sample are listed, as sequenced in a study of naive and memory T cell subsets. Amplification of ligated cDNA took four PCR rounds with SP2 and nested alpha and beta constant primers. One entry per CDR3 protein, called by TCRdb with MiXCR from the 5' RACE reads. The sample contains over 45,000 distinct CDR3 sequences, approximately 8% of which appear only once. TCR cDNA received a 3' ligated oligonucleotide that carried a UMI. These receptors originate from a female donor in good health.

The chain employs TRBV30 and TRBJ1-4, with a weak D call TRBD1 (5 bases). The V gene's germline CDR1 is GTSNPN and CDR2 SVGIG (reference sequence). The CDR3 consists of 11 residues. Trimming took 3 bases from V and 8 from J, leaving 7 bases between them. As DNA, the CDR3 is TGTGCCTGGAGCAGGGTAGAAAAACTGTTTTTT. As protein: CAWSRVEKLFF.

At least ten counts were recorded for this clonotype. CDR3 sequence reads: CAWSLIKGARYNYGYTF. The CDR3 bases are TGTGCCTGGAGTCTTATTAAGGGGGCGCGGTATAACTATGGCTACACCTTC. The V and J genes are TRBV30 and TRBJ1-2; TRBD1 matches at 7 bases. V shed 2 bases, J shed 1 base, and the junction held 13 bases outside the gene matches. This CDR3 spans 17 amino acids. Per germline, CDR1 GTSNPN and CDR2 SVGIG (reference sequence).

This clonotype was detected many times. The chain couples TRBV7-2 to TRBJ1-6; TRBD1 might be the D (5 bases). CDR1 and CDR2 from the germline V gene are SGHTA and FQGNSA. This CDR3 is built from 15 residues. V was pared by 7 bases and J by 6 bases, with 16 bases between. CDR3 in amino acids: CASTFGTEINSPLHF. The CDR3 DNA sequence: TGTGCCAGCACCTTCGGGACCGAGATTAATTCACCCCTCCACTTT.

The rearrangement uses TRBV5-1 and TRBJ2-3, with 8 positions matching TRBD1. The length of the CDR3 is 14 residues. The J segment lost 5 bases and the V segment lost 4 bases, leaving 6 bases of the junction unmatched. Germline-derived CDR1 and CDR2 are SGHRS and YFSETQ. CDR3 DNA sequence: TGCGCCAGCAGCAGACAGGGGAAGGGAGATACGCAGTATTTT. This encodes CASSRQGKGDTQYF.

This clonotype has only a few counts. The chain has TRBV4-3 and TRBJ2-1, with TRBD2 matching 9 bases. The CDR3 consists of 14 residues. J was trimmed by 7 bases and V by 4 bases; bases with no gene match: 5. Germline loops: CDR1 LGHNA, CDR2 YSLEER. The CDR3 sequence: CASSPWTSANEQFF. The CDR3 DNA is TGCGCCAGCAGCCCCTGGACTAGCGCGAATGAGCAGTTCTTC.

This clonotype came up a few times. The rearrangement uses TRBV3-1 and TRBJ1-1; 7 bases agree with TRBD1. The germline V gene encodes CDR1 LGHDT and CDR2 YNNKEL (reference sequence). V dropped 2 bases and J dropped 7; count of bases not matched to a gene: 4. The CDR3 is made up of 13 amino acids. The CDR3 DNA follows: TGTGCCAGCAGCCAACCCGGACAGGATGAAGCTTTCTTT. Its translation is CASSQPGQDEAFF.

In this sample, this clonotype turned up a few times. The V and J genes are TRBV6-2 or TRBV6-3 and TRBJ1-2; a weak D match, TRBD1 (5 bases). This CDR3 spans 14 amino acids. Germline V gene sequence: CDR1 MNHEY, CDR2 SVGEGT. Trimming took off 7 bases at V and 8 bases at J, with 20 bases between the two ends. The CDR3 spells CASNTVSGLYGYTF. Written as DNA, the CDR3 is TGTGCCAGCAACACCGTATCAGGGTTATACGGCTACACCTTC.

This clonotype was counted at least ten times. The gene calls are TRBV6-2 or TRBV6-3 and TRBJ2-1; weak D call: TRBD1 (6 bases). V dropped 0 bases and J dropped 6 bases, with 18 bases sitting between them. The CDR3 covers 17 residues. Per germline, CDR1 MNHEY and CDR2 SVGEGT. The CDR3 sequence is CASSYSMADQGPNEQFF. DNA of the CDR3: TGTGCCAGCAGTTACTCGATGGCGGATCAGGGGCCCAATGAGCAGTTCTTC.

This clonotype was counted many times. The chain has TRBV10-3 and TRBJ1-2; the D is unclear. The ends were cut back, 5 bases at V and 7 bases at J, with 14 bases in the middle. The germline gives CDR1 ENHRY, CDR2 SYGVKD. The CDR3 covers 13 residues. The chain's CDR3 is CAISPRPDPGYTF. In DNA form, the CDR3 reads TGTGCCATCAGTCCCCGCCCTGATCCTGGCTACACCTTC.

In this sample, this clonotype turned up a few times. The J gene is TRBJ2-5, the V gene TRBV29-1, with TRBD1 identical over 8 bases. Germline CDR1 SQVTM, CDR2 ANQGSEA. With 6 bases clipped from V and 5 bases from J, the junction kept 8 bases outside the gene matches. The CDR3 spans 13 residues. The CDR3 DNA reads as TGCAGCGTAGTACCAGGGGGCCTGGAGACCCAGTACTTC. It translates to CSVVPGGLETQYF.

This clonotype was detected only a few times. In DNA, the CDR3 is TGTGCCAGCAGCCTCGACTCGCGTGGCTACACCTTC. This encodes CASSLDSRGYTF. This chain connects TRBV12-3 or TRBV12-4 to TRBJ1-2; D unclear. V dropped 6 bases and J dropped 7 bases, with 12 bases sitting between them. The CDR3 loop spans 12 amino acids.

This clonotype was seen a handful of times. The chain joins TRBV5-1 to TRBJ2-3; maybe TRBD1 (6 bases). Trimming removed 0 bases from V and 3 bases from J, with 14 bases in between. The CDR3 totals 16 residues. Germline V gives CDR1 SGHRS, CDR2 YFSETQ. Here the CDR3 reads CASSLASGAVTDTQYF. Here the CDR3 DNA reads TGCGCCAGCAGCTTGGCGTCAGGGGCTGTTACAGATACGCAGTATTTT.

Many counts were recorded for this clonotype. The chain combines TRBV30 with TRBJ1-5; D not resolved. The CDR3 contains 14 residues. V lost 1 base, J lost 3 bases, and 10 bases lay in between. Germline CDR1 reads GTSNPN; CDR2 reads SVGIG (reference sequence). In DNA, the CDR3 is TGTGCCTGGAGTGAGTATACTCTCAATCAGCCCCAGCATTTT. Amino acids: CAWSEYTLNQPQHF.

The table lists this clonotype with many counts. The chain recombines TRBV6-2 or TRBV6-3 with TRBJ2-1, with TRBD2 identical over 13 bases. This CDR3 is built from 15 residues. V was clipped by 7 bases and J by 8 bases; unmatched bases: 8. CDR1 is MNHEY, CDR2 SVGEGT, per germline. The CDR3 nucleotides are TGTGCCAGCACCACGGGACTAGCGGGGCCAGATGAGCAGTTCTTC. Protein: CASTTGLAGPDEQFF.

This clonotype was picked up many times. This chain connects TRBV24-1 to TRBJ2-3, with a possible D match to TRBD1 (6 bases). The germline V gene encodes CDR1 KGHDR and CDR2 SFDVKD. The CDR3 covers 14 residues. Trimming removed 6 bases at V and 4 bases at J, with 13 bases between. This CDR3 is CATSSRTVADTQYF. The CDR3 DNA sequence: TGTGCCACCAGTTCGAGGACAGTCGCAGATACGCAGTATTTT.

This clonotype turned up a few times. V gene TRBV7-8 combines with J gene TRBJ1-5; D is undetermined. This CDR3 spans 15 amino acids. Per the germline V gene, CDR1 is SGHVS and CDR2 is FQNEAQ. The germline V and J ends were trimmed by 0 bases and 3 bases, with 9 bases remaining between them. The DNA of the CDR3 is TGTGCCAGCAGCTTAGCCCGAGTTTTCAATCAGCCCCAGCATTTT. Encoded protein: CASSLARVFNQPQHF.

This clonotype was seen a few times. In DNA, the CDR3 is TGCAGTGCTAGTACGCTAGGCCTAGCGATGGGCAATGAGCAGTTCTTC. As protein: CSASTLGLAMGNEQFF. This chain joins TRBV20-1 and TRBJ2-1, with D perhaps TRBD2 (6 bases). The CDR3 runs to 16 residues. V was cut by 3 bases and J by 6 bases, with 21 bases left in between. From germline, CDR1 is DFQATT and CDR2 SNEGSKA (reference sequence).

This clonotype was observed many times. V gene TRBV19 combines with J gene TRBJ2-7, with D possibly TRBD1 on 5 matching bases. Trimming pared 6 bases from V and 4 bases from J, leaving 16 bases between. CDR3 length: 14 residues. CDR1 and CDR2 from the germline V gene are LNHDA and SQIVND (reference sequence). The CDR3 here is CASRPSVQGYEQYF. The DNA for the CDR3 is TGTGCCAGTAGGCCGAGCGTCCAGGGATACGAGCAGTACTTC.

The CDR3 sequence: CSARGTQGVPGYTF. CDR3 sequence (DNA): TGCAGTGCTAGAGGCACACAGGGGGTACCAGGCTACACCTTC. J is TRBJ1-2 and V is TRBV20-1; 8 bases map to TRBD1. Germline V gives CDR1 DFQATT, CDR2 SNEGSKA (reference sequence). The CDR3 has 14 residues. V was clipped by 1 base and J by 8 bases; unmatched bases: 9.

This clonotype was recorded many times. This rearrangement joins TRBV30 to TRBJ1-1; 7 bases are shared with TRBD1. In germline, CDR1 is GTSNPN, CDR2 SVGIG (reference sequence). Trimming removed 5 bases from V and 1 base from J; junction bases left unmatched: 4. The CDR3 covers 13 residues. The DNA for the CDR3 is TGTGCCTGGGAACAGGGGACGAACACTGAAGCTTTCTTT. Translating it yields CAWEQGTNTEAFF.

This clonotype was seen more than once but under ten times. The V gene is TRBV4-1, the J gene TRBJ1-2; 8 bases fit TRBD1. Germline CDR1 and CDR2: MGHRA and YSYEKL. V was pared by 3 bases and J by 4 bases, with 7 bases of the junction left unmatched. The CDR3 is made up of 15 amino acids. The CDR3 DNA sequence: TGCGCCAGCAGCCAGGCGACAGGGGAGGCCTATGGCTACACCTTC. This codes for CASSQATGEAYGYTF.

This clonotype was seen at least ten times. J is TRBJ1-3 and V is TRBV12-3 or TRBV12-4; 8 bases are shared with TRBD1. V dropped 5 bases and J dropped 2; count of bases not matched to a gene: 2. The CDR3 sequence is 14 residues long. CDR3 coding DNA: TGTGCCAGCAGTCAACAGGGGGCTGGAAACACCATATATTTT. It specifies CASSQQGAGNTIYF.

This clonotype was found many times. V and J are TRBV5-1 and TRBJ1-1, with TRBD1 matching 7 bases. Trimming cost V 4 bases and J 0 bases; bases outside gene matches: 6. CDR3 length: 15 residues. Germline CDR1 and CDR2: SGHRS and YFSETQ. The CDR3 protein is CASSQSGQLNTEAFF. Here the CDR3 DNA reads TGCGCCAGCAGCCAATCGGGACAGCTGAACACTGAAGCTTTCTTT.